This is a list of T cell receptor beta chains from one sample in a study of early T cells in non-severe SARS-CoV-2 infection. One entry per CDR3 protein, called by TCRdb with MiXCR from the 5' RACE reads. The repertoire consists of around 21,000 distinct CDR3 sequences, with under 4.5% occurring once and the leading ten covering roughly 1.5%. Specimen: whole blood. The receptors were sampled from an adult who was a healthcare worker with PCR-confirmed SARS-CoV-2 infection or an uninfected control (not recorded which). Both conserved end residues are part of each CDR3. Each record gives: CDR3 DNA, CDR3 protein, clone size, CDR3 length, J gene, D gene, V gene. A D gene is named only where the DNA matches it firmly. Clone size is not always given. Where it is, it says once, few, many or a class for expanded clones.

CDR3nt: TGCGCCAGCAGTGATGGGGGGCTAGGGCAGCCCCAGCATTTT; CDR3aa: CASSDGGLGQPQHF; abundance: many; len: 14; j_gene: TRBJ1-5; d_gene: .; v_gene: TRBV10-1
CDR3nt: TGTGCCAGCAGCGGGTCCTATGGGCAACCGGTACCCTACGAGCAGTACTTC; CDR3aa: CASSGSYGQPVPYEQYF; abundance: many; len: 17; j_gene: TRBJ2-7; d_gene: .; v_gene: TRBV11-2
CDR3nt: TGTGCCAGCTCACGGACCTCTTTCTATGGCTACACCTTC; CDR3aa: CASSRTSFYGYTF; abundance: many; len: 13; j_gene: TRBJ1-2; d_gene: .; v_gene: TRBV21-1
CDR3nt: TGCGCCAGCAGCCAAGATCCGGCTGAAAGGGGAGGTGAGCAGTTCTTC; CDR3aa: CASSQDPAERGGEQFF; abundance: many; len: 16; j_gene: TRBJ2-1; d_gene: .; v_gene: TRBV4-3
CDR3nt: TGTGCCAGCAGCTTAAGGAGCGGTGGGGCACTAGGCAAAAACATTCAGTACTTC; CDR3aa: CASSLRSGGALGKNIQYF; abundance: few; len: 18; j_gene: TRBJ2-4; d_gene: .; v_gene: TRBV5-6
CDR3nt: TGTGCCAGCAGCTTAAGGTTGCAGGGTGGAAGAGAAAAACTGTTTTTT; CDR3aa: CASSLRLQGGREKLFF; abundance: many; len: 16; j_gene: TRBJ1-4; d_gene: .; v_gene: TRBV7-2
CDR3nt: TGTGCCAGCAGTCATAGGGGACCCCTCGGAGGCACCATATATTTT; CDR3aa: CASSHRGPLGGTIYF; abundance: medium-sized; len: 15; j_gene: TRBJ1-3; d_gene: .; v_gene: TRBV12-3/TRBV12-4
CDR3nt: TGTGCCAGCAGCTTCCTCCCCCTGGGAAGAAACACCATATATTTT; CDR3aa: CASSFLPLGRNTIYF; abundance: many; len: 15; j_gene: TRBJ1-3; d_gene: .; v_gene: TRBV11-2
CDR3nt: TGCAGCGTTGTATCCGGGACAGGGGTCACCGGGGAGCTGTTTTTT; CDR3aa: CSVVSGTGVTGELFF; abundance: .; len: 15; j_gene: TRBJ2-2; d_gene: TRBD1; v_gene: TRBV29-1
CDR3nt: TGTGCCAGCAGCCGGACGGTAAACACCGGGGAGCTGTTTTTT; CDR3aa: CASSRTVNTGELFF; abundance: .; len: 14; j_gene: TRBJ2-2; d_gene: .; v_gene: TRBV2
CDR3nt: TGTGCCAGCAGCCCAAAAGCGGGGCATTCTTCGGATGAGCAGTTCTTC; CDR3aa: CASSPKAGHSSDEQFF; abundance: .; len: 16; j_gene: TRBJ2-1; d_gene: TRBD2; v_gene: TRBV7-9
CDR3nt: TGTGCCAGTAGAAGGGACAGGTGGGCCGGGGAGCTGTTTTTT; CDR3aa: CASRRDRWAGELFF; abundance: many; len: 14; j_gene: TRBJ2-2; d_gene: TRBD1; v_gene: TRBV19
CDR3nt: TGCAGTGTCGGGGAGGGCTACGAGCAGTACTTC; CDR3aa: CSVGEGYEQYF; abundance: .; len: 11; j_gene: TRBJ2-7; d_gene: TRBD2; v_gene: TRBV20-1
CDR3nt: TGTGCCAGCAGCTTCGCGGGGGTACGCGCTGAAGCTTTCTTT; CDR3aa: CASSFAGVRAEAFF; abundance: many; len: 14; j_gene: TRBJ1-1; d_gene: .; v_gene: TRBV7-2
CDR3nt: TGTGCCAGCAGTTTTGCCCGCGGTTTTAGTACTGAAGCTTTCTTT; CDR3aa: CASSFARGFSTEAFF; abundance: medium-sized; len: 15; j_gene: TRBJ1-1; d_gene: .; v_gene: TRBV12-3/TRBV12-4
CDR3nt: TGTGCCAGCAGTTATGACAGCAACTACGAGCAGTACTTC; CDR3aa: CASSYDSNYEQYF; abundance: medium-sized; len: 13; j_gene: TRBJ2-7; d_gene: .; v_gene: TRBV6-2/TRBV6-3
CDR3nt: TGCACCAGCAGCCCCCGCGGATACTATGGCTACACCTTC; CDR3aa: CTSSPRGYYGYTF; abundance: medium-sized; len: 13; j_gene: TRBJ1-2; d_gene: .; v_gene: TRBV1
CDR3nt: TGTGCCAGCGTAAGGAGCTCCTATAATTCACCCCTCCACTTT; CDR3aa: CASVRSSYNSPLHF; abundance: many; len: 14; j_gene: TRBJ1-6; d_gene: .; v_gene: TRBV6-1
CDR3nt: TGCAGTGCTAGATCTCCCGGGACAGTAAATTCACCCCTCCACTTT; CDR3aa: CSARSPGTVNSPLHF; abundance: medium-sized; len: 15; j_gene: TRBJ1-6; d_gene: TRBD1; v_gene: TRBV20-1
CDR3nt: TGTGCCAGCAGCCAGGGACAGGGAAATTCACCCCTCCACTTT; CDR3aa: CASSQGQGNSPLHF; abundance: many; len: 14; j_gene: TRBJ1-6; d_gene: TRBD1; v_gene: TRBV3-1
CDR3nt: TGTGCCAGCGGCTCGGCTAGCGGAACAGATACGCAGTATTTT; CDR3aa: CASGSASGTDTQYF; abundance: .; len: 14; j_gene: TRBJ2-3; d_gene: TRBD2; v_gene: TRBV6-1
CDR3nt: TGTGCCAGCAGACAACAGGGTGTGGATGGAAACACCATATATTTT; CDR3aa: CASRQQGVDGNTIYF; abundance: .; len: 15; j_gene: TRBJ1-3; d_gene: .; v_gene: TRBV7-6
CDR3nt: TGCGCCAGCAGTCCCGGGACTAGCGGGGGGTCCTACGAGCAGTACTTC; CDR3aa: CASSPGTSGGSYEQYF; abundance: .; len: 16; j_gene: TRBJ2-7; d_gene: TRBD2; v_gene: TRBV10-1
CDR3nt: TGTGCCAGCAGCTTGCAAGTGCGACTAGCGGGGAAAGAGACCCAGTACTTC; CDR3aa: CASSLQVRLAGKETQYF; abundance: many; len: 17; j_gene: TRBJ2-5; d_gene: TRBD2; v_gene: TRBV7-3
CDR3nt: TGTGCCAGCAGCTCAACACTTAGCTCCTACAATGAGCAGTTCTTC; CDR3aa: CASSSTLSSYNEQFF; abundance: many; len: 15; j_gene: TRBJ2-1; d_gene: .; v_gene: TRBV7-2
CDR3nt: TGCGCCAGCAGCGACAGGGAAGAGACCCAGTACTTC; CDR3aa: CASSDREETQYF; abundance: many; len: 12; j_gene: TRBJ2-5; d_gene: TRBD1; v_gene: TRBV5-1
CDR3nt: TGCGCCAGCAGTGAGTCTTTCTCCGGGTCGGGTGAGCAGTTCTTC; CDR3aa: CASSESFSGSGEQFF; abundance: many; len: 15; j_gene: TRBJ2-1; d_gene: .; v_gene: TRBV10-1
CDR3nt: TGTGCCACCAGCAGAGCCGGGACAGAGTCCTACGAGCAGTACTTC; CDR3aa: CATSRAGTESYEQYF; abundance: .; len: 15; j_gene: TRBJ2-7; d_gene: TRBD1; v_gene: TRBV15
CDR3nt: TGTGCCAGCAGCTTAGGAGGGTCGGCAGAGACCCAGTACTTC; CDR3aa: CASSLGGSAETQYF; abundance: few; len: 14; j_gene: TRBJ2-5; d_gene: .; v_gene: TRBV7-2
CDR3nt: TGTGCCATCAGGAGGCAGGGGGAATCATACGAGCAGTACTTC; CDR3aa: CAIRRQGESYEQYF; abundance: many; len: 14; j_gene: TRBJ2-7; d_gene: TRBD1; v_gene: TRBV10-3
CDR3nt: TGCGCCAGCAGCTTGGAGTCGACAGGCTACGAGCAGTACTTC; CDR3aa: CASSLESTGYEQYF; abundance: many; len: 14; j_gene: TRBJ2-7; d_gene: .; v_gene: TRBV5-1
CDR3nt: TGCAGTGCTAGATCGGTAGGAAGCGGCATTCAGTACTTC; CDR3aa: CSARSVGSGIQYF; abundance: few; len: 13; j_gene: TRBJ2-4; d_gene: .; v_gene: TRBV20-1
CDR3nt: TGTGCCAGCAGCTCGGGACAGCCAAACAATGAGCAGTTCTTC; CDR3aa: CASSSGQPNNEQFF; abundance: many; len: 14; j_gene: TRBJ2-1; d_gene: TRBD1; v_gene: TRBV6-4
CDR3nt: TGCAGTGCTACCCCGATGGGGGCACAGAACACTGAAGCTTTCTTT; CDR3aa: CSATPMGAQNTEAFF; abundance: medium-sized; len: 15; j_gene: TRBJ1-1; d_gene: .; v_gene: TRBV20-1
CDR3nt: TGCAGTGCTAGACCAGGGAGTTTGAACACTGAAGCTTTCTTT; CDR3aa: CSARPGSLNTEAFF; abundance: many; len: 14; j_gene: TRBJ1-1; d_gene: .; v_gene: TRBV20-1
CDR3nt: TGTGCCAGCCGAGACAGACACTATGGCTACACCTTC; CDR3aa: CASRDRHYGYTF; abundance: many; len: 12; j_gene: TRBJ1-2; d_gene: .; v_gene: TRBV5-5
CDR3nt: TGTGCCAGCAGCTTAACACACAAGGGAGGCTACGAGCAGTACTTC; CDR3aa: CASSLTHKGGYEQYF; abundance: .; len: 15; j_gene: TRBJ2-7; d_gene: .; v_gene: TRBV7-6
CDR3nt: TGTGCCAGTAGTGCCGAGGGGGCGCTTCGGTCAAGAGAGACCCAGTACTTC; CDR3aa: CASSAEGALRSRETQYF; abundance: few; len: 17; j_gene: TRBJ2-5; d_gene: TRBD1; v_gene: TRBV19
CDR3nt: TGTGCCAGCCTTCTGCGGGGGGACAACACTGAAGCTTTCTTT; CDR3aa: CASLLRGDNTEAFF; abundance: many; len: 14; j_gene: TRBJ1-1; d_gene: .; v_gene: TRBV6-6
CDR3nt: TGTGCCAGCAGTGACTCGACTAGCGGGGGAGATACGCAGTATTTT; CDR3aa: CASSDSTSGGDTQYF; abundance: many; len: 15; j_gene: TRBJ2-3; d_gene: TRBD2; v_gene: TRBV6-4
CDR3nt: TGTGCCAGCAGTTCACGAGGCCCGGGCCGCTCGGGCACCGGGGAGCTGTTTTTT; CDR3aa: CASSSRGPGRSGTGELFF; abundance: .; len: 18; j_gene: TRBJ2-2; d_gene: .; v_gene: TRBV12-3/TRBV12-4
CDR3nt: TGCGCCAGCAGAGACTCCGGGACAGGGTACAATGAGCAGTTCTTC; CDR3aa: CASRDSGTGYNEQFF; abundance: many; len: 15; j_gene: TRBJ2-1; d_gene: TRBD1; v_gene: TRBV5-1
CDR3nt: TGTGCCAGCAGCTTAGAATTGGTTGGAGAGCAGTACTTC; CDR3aa: CASSLELVGEQYF; abundance: many; len: 13; j_gene: TRBJ2-7; d_gene: .; v_gene: TRBV11-2
CDR3nt: TGTGCCAGCAGCTTGGGGAAACACACTGAAGCTTTCTTT; CDR3aa: CASSLGKHTEAFF; abundance: many; len: 13; j_gene: TRBJ1-1; d_gene: .; v_gene: TRBV11-3
CDR3nt: TGTGCCGCCGCCTCTGAGAACACAGATACGCAGTATTTT; CDR3aa: CAAASENTDTQYF; abundance: many; len: 13; j_gene: TRBJ2-3; d_gene: .; v_gene: TRBV24-1
CDR3nt: TGCGCCAGCAGGGAAGGGACCTCGGCTGGTGGCTACACCTTC; CDR3aa: CASREGTSAGGYTF; abundance: medium-sized; len: 14; j_gene: TRBJ1-2; d_gene: .; v_gene: TRBV5-1
CDR3nt: TGTGCCAGCAGGGGGTTGATGGGGCCTGAAGCTTTCTTT; CDR3aa: CASRGLMGPEAFF; abundance: few; len: 13; j_gene: TRBJ1-1; d_gene: .; v_gene: TRBV2
CDR3nt: TGTGCCAGCAGCGCAGTCAAGAACAATGAGCAGTTCTTC; CDR3aa: CASSAVKNNEQFF; abundance: medium-sized; len: 13; j_gene: TRBJ2-1; d_gene: .; v_gene: TRBV6-1
CDR3nt: TGTGCCAGCACCGAGGGGGACAGGGTAATTTCACCCCTCCACTTT; CDR3aa: CASTEGDRVISPLHF; abundance: many; len: 15; j_gene: TRBJ1-6; d_gene: TRBD1; v_gene: TRBV7-9
CDR3nt: TGTGCCAGCAGCTTAATCGGAGGAGGTCAGCCCCAGCATTTT; CDR3aa: CASSLIGGGQPQHF; abundance: many; len: 14; j_gene: TRBJ1-5; d_gene: .; v_gene: TRBV7-2
CDR3nt: TGTGCCAGCAGACTAACAATCAGCTCTGGGGCCAACGTCCTGACTTTC; CDR3aa: CASRLTISSGANVLTF; abundance: many; len: 16; j_gene: TRBJ2-6; d_gene: .; v_gene: TRBV6-5
CDR3nt: TGCGCCAGCTCCCTGGGAGGGGGCTACGAGCAGTACTTC; CDR3aa: CASSLGGGYEQYF; abundance: medium-sized; len: 13; j_gene: TRBJ2-7; d_gene: .; v_gene: TRBV10-1
CDR3nt: TGTGCCAGCAGTTACGCCTCATTTCCCGCCGGGACAGATACGCAGTATTTT; CDR3aa: CASSYASFPAGTDTQYF; abundance: many; len: 17; j_gene: TRBJ2-3; d_gene: .; v_gene: TRBV6-6
CDR3nt: TGTGCCAGCAGCCTACAGATACCTAATTCACCCCTCCACTTT; CDR3aa: CASSLQIPNSPLHF; abundance: many; len: 14; j_gene: TRBJ1-6; d_gene: .; v_gene: TRBV5-4
CDR3nt: TGTGCCAGCAGCTTAATGGCTACCGGGGGGCCGGTTGAGCAGTTCTTC; CDR3aa: CASSLMATGGPVEQFF; abundance: many; len: 16; j_gene: TRBJ2-1; d_gene: .; v_gene: TRBV7-3